The 16 T cell receptor beta chains in this list originate from one sample, sequenced in a study of siplizumab effects on memory and regulatory T cells. The assay was immunoSEQ multiplex PCR, and TCRdb's table has in-frame clones only and misses some. In the table there are some 100,000 clones, 80% to 95% of which are singletons. Material: CD8+ T cells sorted from blood. The receptors come from a human donor in good health.

This chain joins TRBV19 and TRBJ2-7, with D unresolved. Between the trimmed V and J ends, which lost 1 base and 2 bases, there was a span of 6 bases. This CDR3 contains 13 residues. Germline lookup yields CDR1 LNHDA and CDR2 SQIVND (reference sequence). CDR3 DNA: TGTGCCAGTAGTATAGCCTTAACCTACGAGCAGTACTTC. It is translated as CASSIALTYEQYF.

V usage is TRBV7-8 and J usage is TRBJ2-7, with TRBD2 as a possible D gene (6 bases). Trimming removed 2 bases from V and 1 base from J, with 12 bases in between. Germline V gene lookup returns CDR1 SGHVS and CDR2 FQNEAQ. The CDR3 sequence is 15 residues long. The CDR3 is CASSLIPGDSYEQYF. The CDR3 DNA sequence: TGTGCCAGCAGCTTAATTCCGGGGGATTCCTACGAGCAGTACTTC.

This chain links TRBV5-1 with TRBJ2-2; the match to TRBD1 covers 7 bases. Looked up from germline, CDR1 is SGHRS and CDR2 is YFSETQ. Losses at the gene ends were 5 bases for V and 0 bases for J; bases not matched to a gene: 4. The CDR3 runs 15 residues. The CDR3 here is CASSGQVTNTGELFF. CDR3 in DNA: TGCGCCAGCAGTGGACAGGTCACGAACACCGGGGAGCTGTTTTTT.

The J gene is TRBJ2-7, the V gene TRBV2, with TRBD2 matching over 11 bases. Germline V CDR1 and CDR2: SNHLY, FYNNEI. Trimming removed 6 bases from V and 3 bases from J; junction bases left unmatched: 4. The CDR3 runs 14 residues. In nucleotides, the CDR3 is TGTGCCAGCAGACCGGGACTAGCGGACTACGAGCAGTACTTC. Translation gives CASRPGLADYEQYF.

This rearrangement joins TRBV19 to TRBJ2-1, with 9 bases aligning to TRBD2. With 7 bases clipped from V and 1 base from J, the junction kept 2 bases outside the gene matches. The CDR3 extends over 14 amino acids. Per germline, CDR1 LNHDA and CDR2 SQIVND (reference sequence). CDR3 nucleotides: TGTGCCAGTACTCTAGCGGGATCCTACAATGAGCAGTTCTTC. This gives the protein CASTLAGSYNEQFF.

The V call is TRBV30, the J call TRBJ2-1, with D possibly matching TRBD1 (5 bases). CDR3 length equals 18 residues. CDR1 and CDR2 (germline): GTSNPN, SVGIG (reference sequence). The V gene lost 7 bases and the J gene lost 0 bases, with 25 bases spanning the gap. CDR3 residues: CAYENRISSYISYNEQFF. CDR3 nucleotides: TGTGCCTACGAAAACAGGATATCTTCCTACATCTCCTACAATGAGCAGTTCTTC.

On this clone: Other nucleotide sequences in the sample specify the same CDR3. The rearrangement joins TRBV4-1 to TRBJ2-6; the D is unclear. This CDR3 is 16 amino acids long. With 4 bases removed from V and 0 bases from J, the gap between germline ends came to 10 bases. CDR1 MGHRA and CDR2 YSYEKL come from the germline V gene. CDR3 loop: CASSLRNPSGANVLTF. The CDR3 region has the DNA TGCGCCAGCAGCCTACGAAATCCCTCTGGGGCCAACGTCCTGACTTTC.

The chain employs TRBV19 and TRBJ1-2; no clear D. V shed 0 bases and J shed 0 bases, with 20 bases lying between them. The CDR3 has 19 amino acids. The germline CDR1 and CDR2 sequences are LNHDA and SQIVND (reference sequence). CDR3 in amino acids: CASSIDSVGRSNANYGYTF. In nucleotides, the CDR3 is TGTGCCAGTAGTATAGATTCAGTCGGACGGTCGAACGCTAACTATGGCTACACCTTC.

This clone was seen a single time. This sequence joins TRBV4-3 and TRBJ2-7; D gene uncertain. Germline CDR1 reads LGHNA; CDR2 reads YSLEER. With 3 bases removed from V and 1 base from J, the gap between germline ends came to 10 bases. The CDR3 runs 14 residues. CDR3 sequence (DNA): TGCGCCAGCAGCCATCAAGCGTTTTCCTACGAGCAGTACTTC. Amino acid sequence: CASSHQAFSYEQYF.

The chain is built from TRBV9 and TRBJ1-4; 9 bases are a match to TRBD1. The J segment lost 7 bases and the V segment lost 0 bases, leaving 4 bases of the junction unmatched. This CDR3 is built from 15 residues. CDR1 SGDLS and CDR2 YYNGEE come from the germline V gene. The CDR3 DNA is TGTGCCAGCAGCGTAGCATCGGGACAGGGTGAAAAACTGTTTTTT. It specifies CASSVASGQGEKLFF. The full variable domain, rest sourced from reference TRBV9 and TRBJ1-4, is DSGVTQTPKHLITATGQRVTLRCSPRSGDLSVYWYQQSLDQGLQFLIQYYNGEERAKGNILERFSAQQFPDLHSELNLSSLELGDSALYFCASSVASGQGEKLFFGSGTQLSVL.

The chain has TRBV29-1 and TRBJ1-4; perhaps TRBD1 as D (6 bases). Trimming left V 0 bases short and J 4 bases short, with 12 bases between. The germline CDR1 and CDR2 sequences are SQVTM and ANQGSEA. This CDR3 region has 15 residues. CDR3 amino acids: CSVEDLRDINEKLFF. The DNA for the CDR3 is TGCAGCGTTGAAGACCTCCGGGACATTAATGAAAAACTGTTTTTT.

The CDR3 region is CASSARQGVTGELFF. The CDR3 nucleotides read TGTGCCAGCAGCGCCAGACAGGGAGTCACCGGGGAGCTGTTTTTT. V usage is TRBV9 and J usage is TRBJ2-2; 7 bases are a match to TRBD1. CDR3 length: 15 residues. The trim removed 3 bases at V and 4 bases at J, leaving 6 bases unmatched. CDR1 and CDR2 (germline): SGDLS, YYNGEE. The full variable domain, completed using reference TRBV9 and TRBJ2-2, is DSGVTQTPKHLITATGQRVTLRCSPRSGDLSVYWYQQSLDQGLQFLIQYYNGEERAKGNILERFSAQQFPDLHSELNLSSLELGDSALYFCASSARQGVTGELFFGEGSRLTVL.

The V and J genes are TRBV11-1 and TRBJ2-7; the D is unclear. Germline V gives CDR1 SGHAT, CDR2 FQDESV (reference sequence). V was pared by 6 bases and J by 3 bases, with 12 bases between. CDR3 length: 13 amino acids. CDR3 residues: CASRLDRLYEQYF. CDR3 nucleotides: TGTGCCAGCAGGCTGGACCGTCTCTACGAGCAGTACTTC.

V usage is TRBV2 and J usage is TRBJ2-1; 7 bases match TRBD1. This CDR3 has 15 residues. V shed 3 bases, J shed 2 bases, and the junction held 4 bases outside the gene matches. The V gene's germline CDR1 is SNHLY and CDR2 FYNNEI. The CDR3: CASSESGQTYNEQFF. DNA of the CDR3: TGTGCCAGCAGTGAGTCGGGACAGACCTACAATGAGCAGTTCTTC.

The V call is TRBV7-3, the J call TRBJ2-1; 12 bases are shared with TRBD2. The germline V gene has CDR1 SGHTA and CDR2 FQGTGA. This CDR3 spans 15 amino acids. After removal of 7 bases from V and 6 bases from J, the junction contained 7 bases not matched to a gene. CDR3 region: CASTPLAGGRNEQFF. The CDR3 nucleotides are TGTGCCAGCACCCCTCTAGCGGGAGGGCGCAATGAGCAGTTCTTC.

The chain carries TRBV5-1 and TRBJ2-3; TRBD1 might be the D (5 bases). The CDR3 runs 12 residues. Germline V gene data show CDR1 as SGHRS and CDR2 as YFSETQ. V gave up 4 bases and J gave up 6 bases, with 9 bases separating them. This CDR3 reads CASSQGADTQYF. For the CDR3, the DNA is TGCGCCAGCAGCCAAGGGGCGGATACGCAGTATTTT.